The 24 T cell receptor beta chains below all came from one sample that was sequenced in a study of a mutant IDH1 vaccine in newly diagnosed glioma. Time point reported: baseline, week 1 (first vaccination visit). Treatment of the sample: pre-vaccination baseline after standard-of-care therapy. Data came from immunoSEQ multiplex PCR; TCRdb stores just in-frame clones and leaves some out. This table has 55,000 to 70,000 clones, approximately 79% appearing once. The input for sequencing was PBMCs, taken from a glioma patient treated with radiotherapy, temozolomide or both. The receptors were gathered from a man aged 50 to 59 with glioma.

This clone occurred once. This chain connects TRBV21-1 to TRBJ1-1; TRBD1, the table's D call, lacks a check against the DNA. TRBV21-1 is assigned pseudogene status. CDR3 length: 15 amino acids. CDR3 residues: CASSIGQGLNTEAFF. CDR3 nucleotide sequence: TGTGCCAGCAGCATCGGACAGGGGCTGAACACTGAAGCTTTCTTT.

The CDR3 DNA is TGTGCCTGGAGTGGACCAGGACAGGGCACTCAGCCCCAGCATTTT. It codes for CAWSGPGQGTQPQHF. This chain links TRBV30 with TRBJ1-5, with 8 nucleotides matching TRBD1. CDR1 is GTSNPN and CDR2 is SVGIG in the germline V gene (reference sequence). The CDR3 totals 15 residues. Trimming at V came to 1 base and at J to 6 bases, leaving 8 bases not matched to a gene.

The chain is built from TRBV2 and TRBJ1-4, with D maybe TRBD1 (5 bases). This CDR3 spans 14 amino acids. Trimming left V 6 bases short and J 4 bases short, with 12 bases between. Germline CDR1 reads SNHLY; CDR2 reads FYNNEI. The CDR3 here is CASRTGTINEKLFF. CDR3 DNA sequence: TGTGCCAGCAGAACCGGGACCATTAATGAAAAACTGTTTTTT.

V gene TRBV21-1 combines with J gene TRBJ2-7; whether TRBD1, the table's D call, matches the DNA was not checked. TRBV21-1 corresponds to a pseudogene. The CDR3 extends over 14 amino acids. The CDR3 protein is CASSSGQGPYEQYF. CDR3 sequence (DNA): TGTGCCAGCAGCAGTGGACAGGGCCCCTACGAGCAGTACTTC.

CDR3 amino acids: CASSLGGADRAPEKLFF. In DNA form, the CDR3 reads TGTGCCAGCAGCTTAGGCGGGGCAGACAGGGCCCCTGAAAAACTGTTTTTT. This chain connects TRBV13 to TRBJ1-4, with TRBD1 matching 7 bases. The ends lost 0 bases at V and 7 bases at J; junction bases unmatched: 11. This CDR3 contains 17 residues. The V gene's germline CDR1 is PRHDT and CDR2 FYEKMQ (reference sequence).

V is TRBV5-1 and J is TRBJ1-1; D gene unclear. V dropped 3 bases and J dropped 3 bases, with 9 bases sitting between them. This CDR3 is 13 amino acids long. CDR1 is SGHRS, CDR2 YFSETQ, per germline. CDR3 sequence: CASSSGEHTEAFF. CDR3 bases: TGCGCCAGCAGCTCCGGGGAGCACACTGAAGCTTTCTTT.

This rearrangement joins TRBV6-1 to TRBJ1-1, with a weak D call TRBD1 (6 bases). The V end was cut by 6 bases, the J end by 1 base, with 9 bases between. This CDR3 is 13 amino acids long. The germline CDR1 and CDR2 sequences are MNHNS and SASEGT. The CDR3 DNA reads as TGTGCCAGCAGGAGGGACACGAACACTGAAGCTTTCTTT. Amino acids: CASRRDTNTEAFF.

This clone was detected only a few times. This chain connects TRBV11-2 to TRBJ1-1; no clear D gene. This CDR3 contains 14 residues. The ends were cut back, 8 bases at V and 2 bases at J, with 15 bases in the middle. Germline V gives CDR1 SGHAT, CDR2 FQNNGV. CDR3: CASDRTGINTEAFF. CDR3 DNA sequence: TGTGCCAGCGACCGGACGGGTATAAACACTGAAGCTTTCTTT.

The rearrangement joins TRBV28 to TRBJ2-7, with D possibly being TRBD2 (6 bases). The CDR3 length is 12 residues. Trimming stripped 5 bases from V and 6 bases from J, with 11 bases between. Per the germline V gene, CDR1 is MDHEN and CDR2 is SYDVKM. The CDR3 region has the DNA TGTGCCAGCAGTAGCGGAGGGCTCGAGCAGTACTTC. It is translated as CASSSGGLEQYF.

The chain is built from TRBV11-1 and TRBJ1-5; 8 nucleotides line up with TRBD1. Germline V gene lookup returns CDR1 SGHAT and CDR2 FQDESV (reference sequence). The length of the CDR3 is 13 residues. The V segment lost 5 bases and the J segment 7 bases; nucleotides outside the gene matches: 4. The CDR3 is CASSGDRNQPQHF. DNA of the CDR3: TGTGCCAGCAGCGGGGACAGGAACCAGCCCCAGCATTTT.

The rearrangement uses TRBV27 and TRBJ1-2; 8 bases are shared with TRBD1. This CDR3 comprises 14 residues. Germline V gene data show CDR1 as MNHEY and CDR2 as SMNVEV (reference sequence). J was trimmed by 8 bases and V by 0 bases; bases with no gene match: 5. CDR3 bases: TGTGCCAGCAGTTTATCTCGGACAGGGTTAGGCTACACCTTC. As protein: CASSLSRTGLGYTF.

The CDR3 DNA reads TGCAGCGCCGATCGGGGGAACACCGGGGAGCTGTTTTTT. Its translation is CSADRGNTGELFF. The chain couples TRBV29-1 to TRBJ2-2, with D possibly matching TRBD2 (5 bases). From germline, CDR1 is SQVTM and CDR2 ANQGSEA. V was shortened by 7 bases and J by 1 base, with 10 bases between the two germline ends. CDR3 length equals 13 residues.

V usage is TRBV30 and J usage is TRBJ2-5; D ambiguous. Between the trimmed V and J ends, which lost 0 bases and 10 bases, there was a span of 12 bases. The CDR3 runs to 12 residues. Germline V gene lookup returns CDR1 GTSNPN and CDR2 SVGIG (reference sequence). The CDR3 nucleotides read TGTGCCTGGAGTGTATTGGGTTGGGGCCAGTACTTC. Protein sequence: CAWSVLGWGQYF.

This clone was observed a handful of times. The chain carries TRBV7-8 and TRBJ2-7, with 8 positions matching TRBD1. The CDR3 spans 14 residues. Looked up from germline, CDR1 is SGHVS and CDR2 is FQNEAQ. Trimming cost V 5 bases and J 0 bases; bases outside gene matches: 3. The CDR3 sequence is CASSADRASYEQYF. As DNA, the CDR3 is TGTGCCAGCAGCGCGGACAGGGCCTCCTACGAGCAGTACTTC.

In this sample, this clone turned up once. The J gene is TRBJ2-2, the V gene TRBV30; perhaps TRBD1 as D (7 bases). This CDR3 region has 17 residues. Trimming cost V 5 bases and J 1 base, with 20 bases left between them. CDR1 and CDR2 from the germline V gene are GTSNPN and SVGIG (reference sequence). CDR3 residues: CAWQPQGGAKNTGELFF. In nucleotides, the CDR3 is TGTGCCTGGCAGCCGCAGGGGGGCGCGAAGAACACCGGGGAGCTGTTTTTT.

This clone was detected once. CDR3 sequence (DNA): TGTGCCAGCAGCCCGACTAGCGGCCAAAGCACAGATACGCAGTATTTT. Residues: CASSPTSGQSTDTQYF. The V call is TRBV7-8, the J call TRBJ2-3; TRBD2 agrees at 9 bases. CDR1 and CDR2 (germline): SGHVS, FQNEAQ. The CDR3 length is 16 residues. V was pared by 5 bases and J by 0 bases, with 6 bases of the junction left unmatched.

The rearrangement joins TRBV10-3 to TRBJ1-1; D gene unclear. Germline CDR1 ENHRY, CDR2 SYGVKD. The CDR3 sequence is 14 residues long. V lost 2 bases and J lost 0, with 7 bases in between. The CDR3 DNA follows: TGTGCCATCAGTGAGCTCAACATGAACACTGAAGCTTTCTTT. It encodes CAISELNMNTEAFF.

A few counts support this clone. V and J are TRBV7-2 and TRBJ2-2, with 10 nucleotides matching TRBD2. Germline V lookup: CDR1 SGHTA, CDR2 FQGNSA. The CDR3 has 15 residues. V lost 5 bases, J lost 7 bases, and 7 bases stayed unmatched. CDR3 sequence (DNA): TGTGCCAGCAGCCCCATAGCGGGGGGTGGCGGGGAGCTGTTTTTT. This gives the protein CASSPIAGGGGELFF.

A single count supports this clone. The V and J genes are TRBV7-9 and TRBJ2-7; 8 bases line up with TRBD2. J gave up 3 bases and V 2 bases, and 0 bases lay outside the gene matches. The germline gives CDR1 SEHNR, CDR2 FQNEAQ (reference sequence). The CDR3 length is 13 residues. CDR3: CASSLSGGYEQYF. CDR3 in DNA: TGTGCCAGCAGCTTAAGCGGGGGCTACGAGCAGTACTTC.

The chain recombines TRBV4-2 with TRBJ1-2, with D perhaps matching TRBD1 (5 bases). V was trimmed by 0 bases and J by 7 bases, leaving 15 bases between them. The CDR3 length is 15 residues. Per germline, CDR1 LGHNA and CDR2 YNFKEQ. CDR3 in amino acids: CASSQDLSRVGGYTF. CDR3 coding DNA: TGTGCCAGCAGCCAAGATCTAAGCAGGGTGGGTGGCTACACCTTC.

The chain is built from TRBV12-5 and TRBJ1-1; possibly TRBD1 for D (5 bases). Germline V gene data show CDR1 as LGHNT and CDR2 as FRNRAP. The CDR3 consists of 11 residues. V lost 3 bases, J lost 8 bases, and 7 bases lay in between. The CDR3 coding sequence is TGTGCTAGTGGTTTTGGGACGGAAGCTTTCTTT. It yields the protein CASGFGTEAFF.

The genes are TRBV19 and TRBJ2-5, with 9 bases identical to TRBD2. Germline-derived CDR1 and CDR2 are LNHDA and SQIVND (reference sequence). Trimming at V came to 1 base and at J to 1 base, leaving 4 bases not matched to a gene. The length of the CDR3 is 16 residues. DNA of the CDR3: TGTGCCAGTAGTATAGTTAGCGGGGGTTTCCAAGAGACCCAGTACTTC. The encoded protein is CASSIVSGGFQETQYF.

The chain carries TRBV19 and TRBJ1-2; 11 bases are shared with TRBD1. J lost 5 bases, V lost 0 bases, and 8 bases had no gene match. CDR1 is LNHDA, CDR2 SQIVND, per germline (reference sequence). The CDR3 length is 17 residues. This CDR3 is CASSIERGTGGYYGYTF. Here the CDR3 DNA reads TGTGCCAGTAGTATAGAACGCGGGACAGGGGGATATTATGGCTACACCTTC.

V gene TRBV5-1 combines with J gene TRBJ1-2; TRBD1 matches at 10 bases. Germline-derived CDR1 and CDR2 are SGHRS and YFSETQ. After removal of 4 bases from V and 5 bases from J, the junction contained 8 bases not matched to a gene. This CDR3 region has 15 residues. CDR3 sequence reads: CASSPWTGGEYGYTF. In DNA, the CDR3 is TGCGCCAGCAGCCCTTGGACAGGGGGGGAGTATGGCTACACCTTC.